The next 20 T cell receptor gamma chains were all read from a single sample in a study of intestinal T cells in coeliac disease (dated by TCRdb to about 2020). For each case, genomic DNA was isolated from ten 5-um FFPE scrolls with the QIAamp DNA FFPE tissue kit. Receptors were amplified or captured by multiplex PCR. Data came from an Ion Torrent PGM. The LymphoTrack kit, which has primers carrying Illumina adapters, was used to amplify TRG repertoires from about 220 ng of biopsy DNA. Identical DNA sequences were merged into single rows after TCRdb reprocessed the public reads with CATT. This sample lists several hundred gamma-chain clones; around half were detected once. Together, the top ten hold roughly 18% of the sample. Sequencing input: a duodenal biopsy. These receptors all stem from a human donor with celiac disease.

This clone was observed a handful of times. The TCRdb protein comes from a much larger clone and disagrees with this DNA's translation at residue 10, likely due to a read error; the protein given here is derived from the DNA. V usage is TRGV3 and J usage is TRGJP2. Germline trimming cut 6 bases from V and 13 bases from J; bases unmatched to any gene: 20. Looked up from germline, CDR1 is VTNTFY and CDR2 is YDVSTARD (reference sequence). The CDR3 runs to 15 residues. This CDR3 is CATWPTDKLGLIKTF. The CDR3 DNA follows: TGTGCCACCTGGCCGACCGATAAATTAGGGCTGATCAAGACGTTT.

The CDR3 coding sequence is TGTGCCTGCTGGAATTCTTCGATCGTAAAGAAACTCTTT. Its protein is CACWNSSIVKKLF. The gene calls are TRGV11 and TRGJ1 or TRGJ2. TRGV11 is designated an ORF whose function remains uncertain. V lost 8 bases, J lost 10 bases, and 14 bases stayed unmatched. The CDR3 is 13 amino acids.

The chain employs TRGV8 and TRGJ1 or TRGJ2. This CDR3 spans 9 amino acids. Germline V gene lookup returns CDR1 VENAVY and CDR2 YDSYNSRV. Trimming at V came to 6 bases and at J to 12 bases, leaving 5 bases not matched to a gene. CDR3 DNA: TGTGCCACCTGGACGATGAAACTCTTT. It yields the protein CATWTMKLF.

The CDR3 DNA sequence: TGTGCTGTCGTTTGGGGTACCACTGGTTGGTTCAAGATATTT. This sequence encodes CAVVWGTTGWFKIF. This rearrangement joins TRGV10 to TRGJP1. TRGV10 carries the ORF label, with uncertain function. This CDR3 has 14 amino acids. V lost 13 bases to trimming and J lost 1 base; unmatched junction nucleotides: 10.

The CDR3 region is CATWDYGKLF. In DNA, the CDR3 is TGTGCCACCTGGGATTATGGGAAACTCTTT. The genes are TRGV4 and TRGJ1 or TRGJ2. The V segment lost 3 bases and the J segment 12 bases; nucleotides outside the gene matches: 5. Germline lookup yields CDR1 EGSTGY and CDR2 YDSYTSSV. CDR3 length: 10 amino acids.

V gene TRGV2 combines with J gene TRGJP2. V was pared by 12 bases and J by 11 bases, with 15 bases of the junction left unmatched. This CDR3 has 12 amino acids. Germline CDR1 and CDR2: EGSNGY and YDSYNSKV. The CDR3 nucleotides are TGTGCCTACCGTGGGACGTGGTGGATCAAGACGTTT. Translating gives CAYRGTWWIKTF.

The chain is built from TRGV4 and TRGJ1 or TRGJ2. V trimming: 10 bases; J trimming: 4 bases; junction bases outside the gene matches: 13. Germline assignment: CDR1 EGSTGY and CDR2 YDSYTSSV. This CDR3 region has 13 residues. As DNA, the CDR3 is TGTGCCACTGGATGGGATGGCTATTATAAGAAACTCTTT. Translating it yields CATGWDGYYKKLF.

The J gene is TRGJP1, the V gene TRGV10. TRGV10 is treated as an ORF (open reading frame) with a function not yet certain. With V trimmed by 8 bases and J by 12 bases, 13 bases remained unmatched. The CDR3 contains 13 residues. The CDR3 is CAAWDRVVGFKIF. The CDR3, as DNA: TGTGCTGCGTGGGATAGAGTGGTTGGGTTCAAGATATTT.

This clone was seen once. The chain employs TRGV3 and TRGJP1. The J segment lost 8 bases and the V segment lost 6 bases, leaving 3 bases of the junction unmatched. The germline CDR1 and CDR2 sequences are VTNTFY and YDVSTARD (reference sequence). The CDR3 runs to 11 residues. CDR3 region: CATWRGWFKIF. CDR3 nucleotides: TGTGCCACCTGGCGGGGTTGGTTCAAGATATTT.

In its sample, this clone is hyperexpanded. This chain links TRGV10 with TRGJP1. TRGV10 is given ORF status, its function remaining uncertain. This CDR3 spans 13 amino acids. V gave up 8 bases and J gave up 11 bases; unmatched junction bases: 12. CDR3: CAAWDEVSWFKIF. The CDR3 DNA reads TGTGCTGCGTGGGATGAGGTGAGCTGGTTCAAGATATTT.

About this clone: A read error likely explains why the TCRdb protein, taken from a much larger clone, differs from this DNA's translation at residue 4; the protein shown is translated from the DNA. This chain's CDR3 is CATRDGPEWKLF. The CDR3 nucleotides are TGTGCCACCCGGGATGGGCCGGAATGGAAACTCTTT. J is TRGJ1 or TRGJ2 and V is TRGV4. The CDR3 runs to 12 residues. CDR1 and CDR2 from the germline V gene are EGSTGY and YDSYTSSV.

The V gene is TRGV10, the J gene TRGJP1. TRGV10 is placed among ORFs of uncertain function. The CDR3 is made up of 11 amino acids. CDR3 sequence: CADTTGWFKIF. CDR3 in DNA: TGTGCCGATACCACTGGTTGGTTCAAGATATTT.

A remark on this clone: Within the sample, other DNA sequences also encode this same CDR3. This chain uses TRGV10 with TRGJP1. TRGV10 is designated an ORF whose function remains uncertain. The V gene end was trimmed by 8 bases and the J gene end by 8 bases; junction bases not matched to a gene: 27. The CDR3 length is 19 residues. CDR3 region: CAAWDYILRGRPLGWFKIF. CDR3 coding DNA: TGTGCTGCGTGGGATTATATCCTTAGAGGGCGGCCACTAGGTTGGTTCAAGATATTT.

This chain links TRGV8 with TRGJ1 or TRGJ2. The CDR3 totals 13 residues. Germline CDR1 and CDR2: VENAVY and YDSYNSRV. Here the CDR3 DNA reads TGTGCACCTGGGATCGCGGGTTATTATAAGAAACTCTTT. It codes for CAPGIAGYYKKLF.

About this clone itself: The protein TCRdb gives is from a much larger clone and does not agree with this DNA's translation at residue 10, likely a read error; the protein shown here comes from the DNA. The J gene is TRGJP1, the V gene TRGV10. TRGV10 is sorted into the ORF group, with uncertain function. The CDR3 spans 13 residues. The CDR3 region is CAAWDEVSWSKIF. DNA of the CDR3: TGTGCTGCGTGGGATGAGGTGAGCTGGTCCAAGATATTT.

Concerning this clone itself: The junction and the germline gene differ at one end; a read error may be behind it. At the DNA level, this CDR3 is encoded by other sequences in the same sample as well. The chain recombines TRGV4 with TRGJP2. There are 17 residues in the CDR3. Germline CDR1 is EGSTGY and CDR2 is YDSYTSSV. The CDR3 DNA reads as TGTGCCACCTGGGATGGGCCAGGTATAAGTAGCGATTGGATCAAGACGTTT. It encodes CATWDGPGISSDWIKTF.

J is TRGJP1 and V is TRGV10. TRGV10 is filed as an ORF, its function uncertain. The CDR3 has 13 amino acids. V trimming: 8 bases; J trimming: 10 bases; junction bases outside the gene matches: 11. CDR3 in amino acids: CAAWDYLVWFKIF. For the CDR3, the DNA is TGTGCTGCGTGGGATTACCTGGTTTGGTTCAAGATATTT.

The CDR3 loop is CAAWEGGAPRGWFKIF. The CDR3 nucleotides are TGTGCTGCGTGGGAGGGGGGGGCACCACGTGGTTGGTTCAAGATATTT. The chain links TRGV10 to TRGJP1. TRGV10 falls under the ORF class, with uncertain function. V was clipped by 8 bases and J by 7 bases; unmatched bases: 17. The CDR3 runs to 16 residues.

The chain uses TRGV10 and TRGJP1. TRGV10 is marked as an open reading frame, function uncertain. The J segment lost 4 bases and the V segment lost 11 bases, leaving 5 bases of the junction unmatched. The CDR3 sequence is 12 residues long. This CDR3 is CAAGVTGWFKIF. The CDR3 DNA sequence: TGTGCTGCGGGGGTCACTGGTTGGTTCAAGATATTT.

The chain has TRGV10 and TRGJP1. TRGV10 is labeled an ORF, and its function is uncertain. The V gene end was trimmed by 8 bases and the J gene end by 12 bases; junction bases not matched to a gene: 19. The CDR3 loop spans 15 amino acids. CDR3 bases: TGTGCTGCGTGGGGATTATTGGGGAGTCTCGGGTTCAAGATATTT. Protein product: CAAWGLLGSLGFKIF.